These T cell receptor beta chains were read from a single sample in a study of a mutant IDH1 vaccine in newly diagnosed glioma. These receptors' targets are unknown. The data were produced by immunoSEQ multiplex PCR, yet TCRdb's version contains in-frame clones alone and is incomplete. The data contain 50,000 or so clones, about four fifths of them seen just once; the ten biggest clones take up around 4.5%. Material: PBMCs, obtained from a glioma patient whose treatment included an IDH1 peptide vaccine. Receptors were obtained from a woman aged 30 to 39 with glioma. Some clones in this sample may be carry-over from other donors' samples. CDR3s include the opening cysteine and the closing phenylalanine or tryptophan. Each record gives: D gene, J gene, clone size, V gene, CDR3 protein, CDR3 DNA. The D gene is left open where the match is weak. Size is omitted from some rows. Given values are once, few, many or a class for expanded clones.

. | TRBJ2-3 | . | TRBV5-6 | CASGDRRTDTQYF | TGTGCCAGCGGAGACAGACGCACAGATACGCAGTATTTT
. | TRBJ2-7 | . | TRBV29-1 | CSAQGESYEQYF | TGCAGCGCCCAGGGTGAGTCCTACGAGCAGTACTTC
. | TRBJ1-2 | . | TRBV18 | CASSPPSTGTYGYTF | TGTGCCAGCTCGCCACCGTCCACAGGGACCTATGGCTACACCTTC
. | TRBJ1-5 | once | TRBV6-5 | CASSATRDGNQPQHF | TGTGCCAGCAGTGCTACCCGGGACGGGAATCAGCCCCAGCATTTT
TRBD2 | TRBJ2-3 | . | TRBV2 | CASKGGLAATTDTQYF | TGTGCCAGCAAAGGAGGACTAGCGGCAACCACAGATACGCAGTATTTT
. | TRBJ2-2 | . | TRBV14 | CASSSWPDSAGELFF | TGTGCCAGCAGCTCCTGGCCCGACTCCGCCGGGGAGCTGTTTTTT
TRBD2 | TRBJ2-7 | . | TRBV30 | CACRLAETYEQYF | TGTGCCTGTAGACTAGCGGAGACCTACGAGCAGTACTTC
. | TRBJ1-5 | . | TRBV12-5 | CAIAFPTSNQPQHF | TGTGCTATAGCCTTTCCGACTAGCAATCAGCCCCAGCATTTT
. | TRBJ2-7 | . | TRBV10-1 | CASSHSTTYEQYF | TGCGCCAGCAGCCACTCCACGACCTACGAGCAGTACTTC
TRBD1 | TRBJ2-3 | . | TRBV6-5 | CASRRPGQGADTQYF | TGTGCCAGCAGACGTCCGGGACAGGGGGCAGATACGCAGTATTTT
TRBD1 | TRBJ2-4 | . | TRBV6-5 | CASSRDRGENIQYF | TGTGCCAGCAGTAGGGACAGGGGGGAAAACATTCAGTACTTC
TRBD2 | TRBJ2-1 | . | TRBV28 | CASSRPGLVNHNEQFF | TGTGCCAGCAGTCGGCCGGGACTAGTTAACCACAATGAGCAGTTCTTC
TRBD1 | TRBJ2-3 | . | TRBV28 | CATQRGRSTDTQYF | TGTGCCACACAGAGGGGGCGCAGCACAGATACGCAGTATTTT
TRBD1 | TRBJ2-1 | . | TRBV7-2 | CASSLRDRGHEQFF | TGTGCCAGCAGCTTAAGGGACAGGGGACATGAGCAGTTCTTC
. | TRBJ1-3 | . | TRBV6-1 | CASCLRRGSGNTIYF | TGTGCCAGCTGCCTTAGACGGGGCTCTGGAAACACCATATATTTT
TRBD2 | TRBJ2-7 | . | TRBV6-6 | CASNQGLAGGPYEQYF | TGTGCCAGCAACCAAGGACTAGCGGGAGGGCCGTACGAGCAGTACTTC
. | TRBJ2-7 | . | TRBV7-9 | CASSLDRTYEQYF | TGTGCCAGCAGCTTAGACAGGACCTACGAGCAGTACTTC
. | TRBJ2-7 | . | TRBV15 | CATSRGLDEQYF | TGTGCCACCAGCCGGGGGCTCGACGAGCAGTACTTC
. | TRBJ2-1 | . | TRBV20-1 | CSAQGTYEQFF | TGCAGTGCGCAGGGGACCTATGAGCAGTTCTTC
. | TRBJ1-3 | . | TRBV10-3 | CAITGGNTIYF | TGTGCCATCACAGGCGGAAACACCATATATTTT
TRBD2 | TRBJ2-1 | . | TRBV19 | CATASGRASYNEQFF | TGTGCCACCGCTAGCGGGAGGGCGTCCTACAATGAGCAGTTCTTC
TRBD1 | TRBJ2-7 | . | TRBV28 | CASSPHFRQGVSYEQYF | TGTGCCAGCAGTCCTCACTTTAGACAGGGCGTCTCCTACGAGCAGTACTTC
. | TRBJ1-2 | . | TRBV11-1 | CASSLLNGGYTF | TGTGCCAGCAGCTTGTTGAATGGGGGCTACACCTTC
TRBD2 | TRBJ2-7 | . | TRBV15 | CATSRDTAGRGRGYEQYF | TGTGCCACCAGCAGAGATACCGCGGGCCGCGGGAGGGGCTACGAGCAGTACTTC
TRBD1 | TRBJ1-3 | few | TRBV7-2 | CASSLEDRGLVGNTIYF | TGTGCCAGCAGCCTAGAGGACAGGGGGCTGGTTGGAAACACCATATATTTT
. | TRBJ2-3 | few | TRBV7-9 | CASSLHISGWGSTDTQYF | TGTGCCAGCAGCCTACATATAAGCGGGTGGGGAAGCACAGATACGCAGTATTTT
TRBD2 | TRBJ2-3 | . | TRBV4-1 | CASSRTSGREVTDTQYF | TGCGCCAGCAGCCGTACCTCGGGGCGGGAGGTTACAGATACGCAGTATTTT
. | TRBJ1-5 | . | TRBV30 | CAWSTGGPQHF | TGTGCCTGGAGTACCGGGGGGCCCCAGCATTTT
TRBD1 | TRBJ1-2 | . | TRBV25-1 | CASMGDREPYGYTF | TGTGCCAGCATGGGGGACAGGGAACCCTATGGCTACACCTTC
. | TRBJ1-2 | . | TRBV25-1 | CASREGLVGYTF | TGTGCCAGCAGGGAGGGTCTAGTCGGCTACACCTTC